Sequencing of this T cell receptor (beta chain) was carried out in a study of T-cell memory formation after mild COVID-19. Study-wide context: In these data, TCR clusters were largely donor specific. Study-wide results and limits: Pre-infection memory contained some responding clones, which suggested that cross-reactive memory had joined.

With regard to this clonotype: Its antigen is as yet unknown.

TCRalpha and TCRbeta libraries used 5'RACE with constant-segment primers and UMIs. Using its own MiXCR run on the 5' RACE reads, TCRdb lists one record per CDR3 protein. The sample lists around 100,000 distinct CDR3 sequences, over 8.5% occurring once. Trimming shortened V by 5 bases and J by 6 bases, and 18 bases separated the two germline ends. There are 15 residues in the CDR3. CDR1 and CDR2 (germline): MGHDK, SYGVNS. V usage is TRBV25-1 and J usage is TRBJ2-3, with D tentatively TRBD1 or TRBD2 (5 bases each). The origin of this receptor is a man younger than 35 who had mild COVID-19 (a few samples of this study predate the infection). Cell type and time point are not known. The sequencing input was PBMCs or a T cell subset sorted from them (not recorded which). The DNA for the CDR3 is TGTGCCAGCAGTCAACCGGGACCGCTAAAGGATACGCAGTATTTT. This sequence encodes CASSQPGPLKDTQYF.